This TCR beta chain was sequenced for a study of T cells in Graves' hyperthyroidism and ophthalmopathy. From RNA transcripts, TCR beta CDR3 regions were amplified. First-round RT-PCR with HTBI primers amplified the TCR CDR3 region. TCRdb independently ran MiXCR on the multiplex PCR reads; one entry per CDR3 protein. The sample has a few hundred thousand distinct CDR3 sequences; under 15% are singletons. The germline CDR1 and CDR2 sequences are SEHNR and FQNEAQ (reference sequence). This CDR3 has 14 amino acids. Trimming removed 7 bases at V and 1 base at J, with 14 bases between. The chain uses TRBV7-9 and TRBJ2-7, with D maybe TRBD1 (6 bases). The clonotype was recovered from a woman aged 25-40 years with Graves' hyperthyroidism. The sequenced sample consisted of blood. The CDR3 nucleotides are TGTGCCAGCAACCGGCTGGGGGCTTCCTACGAGCAGTACTTC. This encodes CASNRLGASYEQYF.